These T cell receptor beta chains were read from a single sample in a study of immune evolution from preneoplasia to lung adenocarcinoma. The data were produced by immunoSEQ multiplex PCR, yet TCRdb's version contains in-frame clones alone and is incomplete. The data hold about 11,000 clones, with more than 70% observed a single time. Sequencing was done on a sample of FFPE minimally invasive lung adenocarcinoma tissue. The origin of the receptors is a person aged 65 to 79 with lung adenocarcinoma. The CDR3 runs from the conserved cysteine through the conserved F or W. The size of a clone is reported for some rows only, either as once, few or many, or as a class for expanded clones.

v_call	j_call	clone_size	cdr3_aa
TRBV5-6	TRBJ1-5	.	CASSLAGGSNQPQHF
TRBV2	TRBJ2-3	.	CASSDDLTGTDTQYF
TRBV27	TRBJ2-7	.	CASRNSASYEQYF
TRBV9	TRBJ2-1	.	CASTSTGSSGDEQFF
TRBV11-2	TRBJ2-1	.	CASTAGAAYNEQFF
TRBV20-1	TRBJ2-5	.	CSSLTRETQYF
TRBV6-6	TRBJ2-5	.	CASSSGLAGVETQYF
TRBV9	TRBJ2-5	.	CASSAGQGRETQYF
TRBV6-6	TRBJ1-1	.	CASSLMDSYLTEAFF
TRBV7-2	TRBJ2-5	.	CASSLLGGGPQETQYF
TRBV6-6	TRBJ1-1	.	CASSYGTGDTEAFF
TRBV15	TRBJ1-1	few	CATSGRQGGTEAFF
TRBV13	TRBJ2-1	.	CASSHQLAGTYNEQFF
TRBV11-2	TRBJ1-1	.	CASSLRGYGRSSEAFF
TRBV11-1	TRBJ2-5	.	CASSQGTGRQTQYF
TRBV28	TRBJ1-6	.	CASSWSEVGQGNGSPLHF
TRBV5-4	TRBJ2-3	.	CASSPASGHTDTQYF
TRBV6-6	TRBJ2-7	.	CASVKAGGPNEQYF
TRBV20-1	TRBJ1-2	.	CSGQGGGYTF
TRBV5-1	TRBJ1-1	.	CASSARTGSVNTEAFF
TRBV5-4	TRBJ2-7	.	CASSLAGSSYEQYF
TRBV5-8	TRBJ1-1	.	CASSSAAVMNTEAFF
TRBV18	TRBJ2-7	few	CASSPHLVGGEQYF
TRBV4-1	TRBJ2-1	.	CASSQRQWYEQFF
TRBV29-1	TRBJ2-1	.	CSLTTSGTNEQFF
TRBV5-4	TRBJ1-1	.	CASSHDSQGTEAFF
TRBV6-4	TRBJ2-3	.	CASSAGTSTDTQYF
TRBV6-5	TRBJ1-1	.	CASSYSIQGLTEAFF
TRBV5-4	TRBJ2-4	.	CASSLASSGRNIQYF